This is a list of T cell receptor beta chains from one sample in a study of beta chain features in type 1 diabetes. TCRdb's copy holds only in-frame clones and misses some; the assay was immunoSEQ multiplex PCR. In the table there are about 640,000 clones, roughly an eighth of which are singletons. Sequencing was done on a sample of naive CD4+ T cells from blood. The receptors derive from a man younger than 40 with type 1 diabetes. Both conserved end residues are part of each CDR3. Fields, in order: J gene, V gene, clone size, CDR3 protein. Expanded clones are given a class, and other clones once, few, many or no size at all.

J gene: TRBJ2-1
V gene: TRBV9
clone size: few
CDR3 protein: CASSPTGVLGIGDYNEQFF

J gene: TRBJ2-5
V gene: TRBV5-1
clone size: .
CDR3 protein: CASSSWTSGDSQETQYF

J gene: TRBJ2-1
V gene: TRBV6-6
clone size: .
CDR3 protein: CASCSGGIDEQFF

J gene: TRBJ2-7
V gene: TRBV6-1
clone size: .
CDR3 protein: CASSSGTNYEQYF

J gene: TRBJ2-3
V gene: TRBV27
clone size: .
CDR3 protein: CASSLYVAGGPTDTQYF

J gene: TRBJ2-2
V gene: TRBV7-9
clone size: .
CDR3 protein: CASSLGRYTGELFF

J gene: TRBJ2-1
V gene: TRBV6-6
clone size: .
CDR3 protein: CASLRASSYNEQFF

J gene: TRBJ2-7
V gene: TRBV28
clone size: .
CDR3 protein: CASSLHELGAYEQYF

J gene: TRBJ2-3
V gene: TRBV29-1
clone size: few
CDR3 protein: CSVAGRRTDTQYF

J gene: TRBJ1-6
V gene: TRBV11-3
clone size: once
CDR3 protein: CASSSGVESPLHF

J gene: TRBJ2-1
V gene: TRBV28
clone size: .
CDR3 protein: CASRAAGTGVNEQFF

J gene: TRBJ1-4
V gene: TRBV5-1
clone size: few
CDR3 protein: CASSQGQGATNEKLFF

J gene: TRBJ1-5
V gene: TRBV5-6
clone size: .
CDR3 protein: CASSLPGGDQPQHF

J gene: TRBJ2-5
V gene: TRBV7-2
clone size: few
CDR3 protein: CASRPGHSQETQYF

J gene: TRBJ2-1
V gene: TRBV5-6
clone size: few
CDR3 protein: CASSLGTGGPWDEQFF